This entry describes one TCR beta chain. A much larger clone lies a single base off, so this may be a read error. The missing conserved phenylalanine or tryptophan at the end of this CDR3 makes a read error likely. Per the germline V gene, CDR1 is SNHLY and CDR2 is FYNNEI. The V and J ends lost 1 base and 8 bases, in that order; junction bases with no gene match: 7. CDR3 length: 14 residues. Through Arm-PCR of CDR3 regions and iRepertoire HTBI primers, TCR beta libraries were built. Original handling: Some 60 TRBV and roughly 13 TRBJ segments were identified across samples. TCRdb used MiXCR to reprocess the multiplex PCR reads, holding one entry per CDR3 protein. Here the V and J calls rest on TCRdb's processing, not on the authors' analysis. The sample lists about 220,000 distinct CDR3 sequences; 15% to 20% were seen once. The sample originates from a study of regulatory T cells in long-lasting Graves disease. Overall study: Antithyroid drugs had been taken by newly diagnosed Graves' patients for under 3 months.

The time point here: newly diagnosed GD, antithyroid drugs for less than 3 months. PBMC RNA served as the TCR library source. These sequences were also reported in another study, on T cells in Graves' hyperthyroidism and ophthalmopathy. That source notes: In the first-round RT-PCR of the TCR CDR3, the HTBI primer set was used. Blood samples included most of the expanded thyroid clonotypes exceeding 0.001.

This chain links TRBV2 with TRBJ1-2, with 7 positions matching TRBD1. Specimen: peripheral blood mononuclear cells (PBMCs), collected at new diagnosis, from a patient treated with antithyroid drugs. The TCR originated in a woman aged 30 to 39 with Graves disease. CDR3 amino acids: CASSEGTGVGGYTL. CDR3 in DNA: TGTGCCAGCAGTGAAGGCACAGGGGTAGGAGGCTACACCCTC.